These T cell receptor beta chains were read from a single sample in a study of blood T cell repertoires in COVID-19. The data were produced by immunoSEQ multiplex PCR, yet TCRdb's version contains in-frame clones alone and is incomplete. Of 300,000 to 350,000 clones listed, roughly 86% are singletons. The sequencing sample was made of PBMCs or T cells enriched from blood (not recorded which). Receptor source: a woman between 25 and 40 years old who had recovered from COVID-19. Both conserved end residues are part of each CDR3. A D gene is named only where the DNA matches it firmly. A clone size is listed for some rows: how often the clone was seen (once, few, many), or a class if it is expanded.

V	size	J	D	CDR3	DNA
TRBV27	-	TRBJ1-2	-	CASSPGWADTLLNYGYTF	TGTGCCAGCAGTCCCGGATGGGCAGACACCCTCTTGAACTATGGCTACACCTTC
TRBV11-1	-	TRBJ1-1	-	CASSLGIKPMNTEAFF	TGTGCCAGCAGCTTAGGTATAAAGCCCATGAACACTGAAGCTTTCTTT
TRBV5-6	-	TRBJ1-2	-	CASSSRDLGYTF	TGTGCCAGCAGTAGCCGGGATCTTGGCTACACCTTC
TRBV6-5	-	TRBJ2-7	-	CASITAGSTYEQYF	TGTGCCAGCATCACCGCGGGCTCTACCTACGAGCAGTACTTC
TRBV27	-	TRBJ2-7	-	CASSKQGRYEQYF	TGTGCCAGCAGTAAACAGGGACGCTACGAGCAGTACTTC
TRBV10-3	few	TRBJ1-1	TRBD1	CAISTPGQGRAEAFF	TGTGCCATCAGCACCCCGGGACAGGGACGGGCTGAAGCTTTCTTT
TRBV19	-	TRBJ2-7	TRBD2	CASSRATSEFGYEQYF	TGTGCCAGTAGTCGGGCGACTAGCGAGTTTGGCTACGAGCAGTACTTC
TRBV5-1	-	TRBJ1-2	TRBD1	CASSSSATGGYGYTF	TGCGCCAGCAGCTCCTCAGCGACAGGGGGCTATGGCTACACCTTC
TRBV6-5	many	TRBJ1-1	-	CASSSRVETEAFF	TGTGCCAGCAGTTCGAGGGTCGAGACTGAAGCTTTCTTT
TRBV7-2	-	TRBJ2-1	-	CASSLAGVGNEQFF	TGTGCCAGCAGCTTAGCGGGAGTAGGCAATGAGCAGTTCTTC
TRBV5-1	-	TRBJ2-2	TRBD2	CASSSSLAGVEAGELFF	TGCGCCAGCAGCTCCTCACTAGCGGGAGTTGAAGCCGGGGAGCTGTTTTTT
TRBV4-1	-	TRBJ2-7	TRBD2	CASSPPGLVSEQYF	TGCGCCAGCAGCCCTCCGGGACTAGTGAGCGAGCAGTACTTC
TRBV4-1	-	TRBJ2-1	TRBD1	CASSQESGTGNNEQFF	TGCGCCAGCAGCCAAGAGTCTGGGACAGGGAACAATGAGCAGTTCTTC
TRBV4-2	-	TRBJ2-7	-	CASSPGTHSSYEQYF	TGTGCCAGCAGCCCGGGGACTCATAGCTCCTACGAGCAGTACTTC
TRBV28	-	TRBJ1-1	-	CASRRYTEAFF	TGTGCCAGCAGGCGATACACTGAAGCTTTCTTT
TRBV15	-	TRBJ2-7	TRBD2	CATSRGTGGGYEQYF	TGTGCCACCAGCAGAGGGACGGGAGGAGGGTACGAGCAGTACTTC
TRBV28	-	TRBJ2-7	TRBD2	CASSPGTSGRGEQYF	TGTGCCAGCAGTCCTGGGACTAGCGGGAGGGGCGAGCAGTACTTC